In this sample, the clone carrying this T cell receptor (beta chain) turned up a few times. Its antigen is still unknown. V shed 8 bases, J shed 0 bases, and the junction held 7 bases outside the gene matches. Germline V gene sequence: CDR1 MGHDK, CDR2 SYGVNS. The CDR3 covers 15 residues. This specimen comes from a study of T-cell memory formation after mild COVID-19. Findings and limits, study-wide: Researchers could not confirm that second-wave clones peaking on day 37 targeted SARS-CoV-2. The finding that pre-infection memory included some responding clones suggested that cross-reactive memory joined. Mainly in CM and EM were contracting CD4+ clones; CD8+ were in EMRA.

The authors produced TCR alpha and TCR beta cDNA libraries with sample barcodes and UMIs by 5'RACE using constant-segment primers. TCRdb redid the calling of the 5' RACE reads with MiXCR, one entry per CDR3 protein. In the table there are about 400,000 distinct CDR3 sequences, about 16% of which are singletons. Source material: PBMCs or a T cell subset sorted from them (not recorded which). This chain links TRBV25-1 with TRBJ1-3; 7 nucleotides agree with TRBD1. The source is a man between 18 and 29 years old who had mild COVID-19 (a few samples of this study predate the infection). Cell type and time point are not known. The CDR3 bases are TGTGCCAGCCAGGGCGGACAGGACTCTGGAAACACCATATATTTT. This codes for CASQGGQDSGNTIYF.